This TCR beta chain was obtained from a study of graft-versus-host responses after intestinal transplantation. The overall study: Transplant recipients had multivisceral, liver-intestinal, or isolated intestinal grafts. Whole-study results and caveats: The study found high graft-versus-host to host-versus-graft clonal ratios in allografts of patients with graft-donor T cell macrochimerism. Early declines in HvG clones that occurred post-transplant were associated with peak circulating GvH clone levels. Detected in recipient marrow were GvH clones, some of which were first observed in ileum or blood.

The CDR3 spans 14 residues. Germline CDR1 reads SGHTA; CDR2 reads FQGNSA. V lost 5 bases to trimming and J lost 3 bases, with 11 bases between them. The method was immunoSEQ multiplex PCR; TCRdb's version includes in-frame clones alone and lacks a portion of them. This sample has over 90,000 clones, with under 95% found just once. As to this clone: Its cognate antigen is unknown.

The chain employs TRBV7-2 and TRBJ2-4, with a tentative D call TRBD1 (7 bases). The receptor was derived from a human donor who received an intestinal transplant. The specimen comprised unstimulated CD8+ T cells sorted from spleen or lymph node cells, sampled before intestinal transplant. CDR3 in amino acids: CASSPGGNKNIQYF. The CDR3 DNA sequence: TGTGCCAGCAGCCCAGGGGGGAACAAAAACATTCAGTACTTC.